These T cell receptor beta chains were read from a single sample in a study of control samples from healthy donors and cancer patients. Some clones are missing from TCRdb's copy, which holds only in-frame ones; the method was immunoSEQ multiplex PCR. The sample records about 130,000 clones, around 92% being singletons. Sequencing was performed on blood. These receptors all stem from a woman between 50 and 59 years old in good health. Both conserved end residues are part of each CDR3. The order of the fields is D gene, V gene, J gene, clone size, CDR3 DNA, CDR3 protein. The D gene is left open where the match is weak. Clone size is given for some rows only: seen once, a few or many times, or a class if the clone is expanded.

TRBD1	TRBV5-8	TRBJ2-7	-	TGTGCCAGCAGCTTGTCCCTTACTGACAGGGGACGGCAGTACTTC	CASSLSLTDRGRQYF
-	TRBV11-2	TRBJ2-7	-	TGTGCCAGCAGCTTAGCCGGGTACGGTTCCTACGAGCAGTACTTC	CASSLAGYGSYEQYF
-	TRBV30	TRBJ2-3	-	TGTGCCTGGAGTGCAACCCCAGGCACAGATACGCAGTATTTT	CAWSATPGTDTQYF
-	TRBV11-2	TRBJ2-1	-	TGTGCCAGCAGCTTGGGACCCACAGGGCTTAACAAACTACAATGGAAACTGTTCTTC	CASSLGPTGLNKLQWKLFF
-	TRBV30	TRBJ1-6	-	TGTGCCTGGAGTGTGGGCGGAGGGGGTTCACCCCTCCACTTT	CAWSVGGGGSPLHF
-	TRBV28	TRBJ2-3	-	TGTGCCAGCAGAGGGAGCGTCACAGATACGCAGTATTTT	CASRGSVTDTQYF
-	TRBV12-3/TRBV12-4	TRBJ1-1	-	TGTGCCAGCAGTTTCGGGGACACTGAAGCTTTCTTT	CASSFGDTEAFF
TRBD1	TRBV30	TRBJ1-1	-	TGTGCCTGCCGACAGGGGGCGAACACTGAAGCTTTCTTT	CACRQGANTEAFF
TRBD1	TRBV2	TRBJ1-2	-	TGTGCCAGCAGTGAGGAAGGGGGCTGGAGCTATGGCTACACCTTC	CASSEEGGWSYGYTF
TRBD1	TRBV12-3/TRBV12-4	TRBJ1-5	-	TGTGCCAGCAACAGGGGGGGCGGTCAGCCCCAGCATTTT	CASNRGGGQPQHF
-	TRBV30	TRBJ1-2	-	TGTGCCTGGACCGACGGGGGGGGCTATGGCTACACCTTC	CAWTDGGGYGYTF
-	TRBV10-3	TRBJ2-1	-	TGTGCCATCAGTGAAGGGGAGAAGCAGTTCTTC	CAISEGEKQFF
-	TRBV18	TRBJ2-1	once	TGTGCCAGCTCACCAGACTCCAGGGACAATGAGCAGTTCTTC	CASSPDSRDNEQFF
-	TRBV6-5	TRBJ1-5	once	TGTGCCAGCAGTCTAGAGGGGAGGGGCGATCAGCCCCAGCATTTT	CASSLEGRGDQPQHF
-	TRBV12-3/TRBV12-4	TRBJ2-3	few	TGTGCCAGCAGTTTACTCGAGGCAGATACGCAGTATTTT	CASSLLEADTQYF
TRBD2	TRBV19	TRBJ2-1	once	TGTGCCAGTATGGGATCAGCGGGGGGACAGTTCTTC	CASMGSAGGQFF
-	TRBV19	TRBJ1-3	-	TGTGCCAGTAGCATCCACCGCAGAAGCTCTGGAAACACCATATATTTT	CASSIHRRSSGNTIYF
-	TRBV9	TRBJ2-3	-	TGTGCCAGCAGCGGGACTCCCGGCAGCACAGATACGCAGTATTTT	CASSGTPGSTDTQYF
-	TRBV6-6	TRBJ1-4	-	TGTGCCAGCAGTTACGGAGCGGAAAAACTGTTTTTT	CASSYGAEKLFF
TRBD1	TRBV2	TRBJ2-7	-	TGTGCCAGCAGTGAAAGGGGGGGACAGGGGTCCTACGAGCAGTACTTC	CASSERGGQGSYEQYF
TRBD2	TRBV7-2	TRBJ2-7	-	TGTGCCAGCAGCTCCAGGACTAGCATCGGGGGGCAGTACTTC	CASSSRTSIGGQYF
TRBD2	TRBV7-9	TRBJ2-7	-	TGTGCCAGCAGCTTTTCGACTAGCGGGAGGGCCGGGCAGTACTTC	CASSFSTSGRAGQYF
TRBD1	TRBV7-2	TRBJ2-7	-	TGTGCCAGCAGCTTGAGCTCGAGGACAGGGAACGAGCAGTACTTC	CASSLSSRTGNEQYF
-	TRBV28	TRBJ1-1	-	TGTGCCAGCAGTTTTCTTGTTTCAGGTCTACTTCTGAACACTGAAGCTTTCTTT	CASSFLVSGLLLNTEAFF
-	TRBV6-2/TRBV6-3	TRBJ2-7	-	TGTGCCAGCAGTTCCATTACCTACGAGCAGTACTTC	CASSSITYEQYF
-	TRBV29-1	TRBJ2-1	few	TGCAGCGTTGAAGTCTTCAGGGATGAGCAGTTCTTC	CSVEVFRDEQFF
TRBD1	TRBV28	TRBJ1-4	-	TGTGCCAGCAGACAGGGGGCTTGGGAAAAACTGTTTTTT	CASRQGAWEKLFF
TRBD1	TRBV11-2	TRBJ1-1	-	TGTGCCAGCAGTACCAAAGGACAGGGGAAAGCTTTCTTT	CASSTKGQGKAFF
TRBD1	TRBV11-2	TRBJ2-5	-	TGTGCCAGCAGACAGGGGGGCGTGGAGACCCAGTACTTC	CASRQGGVETQYF
-	TRBV6-1	TRBJ2-3	-	TGTGCCAGCAGTGAAGCTGGGGCCAATACGCAGTATTTT	CASSEAGANTQYF
-	TRBV12-3/TRBV12-4	TRBJ1-1	-	TGTGCCAGCAGTCTGACTTTAGGGACAGAAGCTTTCTTT	CASSLTLGTEAFF
-	TRBV19	TRBJ1-3	few	TGTGCCAGTAGTTTGGGGGGCTCTGGAAACACCATATATTTT	CASSLGGSGNTIYF
TRBD1	TRBV6-5	TRBJ1-2	-	TGTGCCAGCAGCGAGACAGGGGGAAACTATGGCTACACCTTC	CASSETGGNYGYTF
-	TRBV3-1/TRBV3-2	TRBJ2-5	once	TGTGCCAGCAGCCTCGGTCCAACGGTCGCGGAGACCCAGTACTTC	CASSLGPTVAETQYF
-	TRBV10-1	TRBJ2-7	-	TGCGCCAGCAGTGAGTTTGAGGACTACGAGCAGTACTTC	CASSEFEDYEQYF
-	TRBV19	TRBJ2-6	once	TGTGCCAGTAGTATTGGGATGGCTGGGGCCAACGTCCTGACTTTC	CASSIGMAGANVLTF
-	TRBV2	TRBJ1-6	-	TGTGCCAGCAAATCGACAGAACTGGCACCCCTCCACTTT	CASKSTELAPLHF
-	TRBV9	TRBJ1-4	-	TGTGCCAGCAGCGTAGGTGTGGCAAACTTTAATGAAAAACTGTTTTTT	CASSVGVANFNEKLFF
TRBD2	TRBV6-5	TRBJ2-7	-	TGTGCCAGCAGTACAAGCGGGGGGGCCTCCAACGAGCAGTACTTC	CASSTSGGASNEQYF
-	TRBV15	TRBJ2-4	-	TGTGCCACCAGCAGTTGGGGGGAAAACATTCAGTACTTC	CATSSWGENIQYF
TRBD1	TRBV2	TRBJ2-7	few	TGTGCCAGCAGGAAGACAGGGGAATACGAGCAGTACTTC	CASRKTGEYEQYF
TRBD1	TRBV7-8	TRBJ1-3	-	TGTGCCAGCAGCGAAAACAGGGGATCCTCTGGAAACACCATATATTTT	CASSENRGSSGNTIYF
-	TRBV15	TRBJ2-2	-	TGTGCCACCAGCAGAGATCGGGGGGCTGGAACCGGGGAGCTGTTTTTT	CATSRDRGAGTGELFF
TRBD2	TRBV6-5	TRBJ2-1	-	TGTGCCAGCAGGCCCCCGGGAGGGGACGAGCAGTTCTTC	CASRPPGGDEQFF
-	TRBV10-3	TRBJ2-2	-	TGTGCCATCGGCAGGGAAAACACCGGGGAGCTGTTTTTT	CAIGRENTGELFF
-	TRBV10-3	TRBJ1-4	-	TGTGCCATCAGTGAGAATGGACTAATAGGGGAAAAACTGTTTTTT	CAISENGLIGEKLFF
TRBD2	TRBV19	TRBJ2-3	-	TGTGCCAGTACCATGAGGCCACTAGCGGGAGGTTATCAAGCAGATACGCAGTATTTT	CASTMRPLAGGYQADTQYF
TRBD2	TRBV28	TRBJ2-1	-	TGTGCCAGCAGAAGGACTAGCGGGATGATGCACAATGAGCAGTTCTTC	CASRRTSGMMHNEQFF
TRBD1	TRBV19	TRBJ1-2	once	TGTGCCAGTACCCTTGTGACGACAGGGGGTCATGGCTACACCTTC	CASTLVTTGGHGYTF
-	TRBV7-8	TRBJ2-1	-	TGTGCCAGCAGCTTACTAGATAATGAGCAGTTCTTC	CASSLLDNEQFF
-	TRBV5-1	TRBJ1-1	-	TGCGCCAGCAGCCCCATGGTGAACACTGAAGCTTTCTTT	CASSPMVNTEAFF
-	TRBV3-1/TRBV3-2	TRBJ2-5	-	TGTGCCAGCAGCCACGGGGGTGAGACCCAGTACTTC	CASSHGGETQYF
-	TRBV5-1	TRBJ1-1	-	TGCGCCAGCAGCTTTAAGGGCATGAACACTGAAGCTTTCTTT	CASSFKGMNTEAFF
-	TRBV18	TRBJ2-3	-	TGTGCCAGCTCACCCAGCCCCCTGACTAGCACAGATACGCAGTATTTT	CASSPSPLTSTDTQYF
-	TRBV7-8	TRBJ2-7	-	TGTGCCAGCAGCTTAACCGCCCGAGCCTACGAGCAGTACTTC	CASSLTARAYEQYF
-	TRBV2	TRBJ1-1	-	TGTGCCAGCAGTGCAGGAAACGGTGGCAACACTGAAGCTTTCTTT	CASSAGNGGNTEAFF
TRBD1	TRBV4-2	TRBJ1-3	-	TGTGCCAGCAGCCCGGGACAGGGGGCCATCTCTGGAAACACCATATATTTT	CASSPGQGAISGNTIYF